The T cell receptor beta chain under discussion was sequenced for a study of tumor-infiltrating lymphocytes in primary liver carcinoma. Study-level points and caveats: Researchers found tumor-adjacent and tumor-blood pairs overlapped less than tumor region pairs.

Points on this clonotype: Its antigen is unidentified.

Starting material of 450 to 500 ng total RNA yielded TCR beta cDNA via a constant-region primer. Slightly modified ARM-PCR served as the procedure for the TCR beta libraries. These libraries came from three rounds of nested multiplex PCR. PCR rounds one and two used TRBV1-TRBV30 forward primers with a C-beta reverse primer for 10 cycles each. One entry per CDR3 protein results from TCRdb running MiXCR on the multiplex PCR reads. The sample lists 300,000 to 350,000 distinct CDR3 sequences, 65% occurring once. Looked up from germline, CDR1 is MNHEY and CDR2 is SVGAGI. Trimming cost V 2 bases and J 7 bases, with 14 bases left between them. The CDR3 has 15 residues. The source of the blood RNA was unsorted whole blood, and germline DNA was extracted as well.

The V and J genes are TRBV6-5 and TRBJ2-2; D is undetermined. Sequenced input: peripheral blood. The receptor was isolated from a man between 35 and 55 years old with primary liver carcinoma and hepatitis B virus infection. The CDR3 bases are TGTGCCAGCAGTTACAGGTCGCGCGGCATCGGGGAGCTGTTTTTT. The encoded protein is CASSYRSRGIGELFF.